This passage covers 28 T cell receptor beta chains from one sample sequenced in a study of cytomegalovirus exposure and HLA in healthy donors. The PCR made use of 60 Vbeta and 13 Jbeta primers. Profiled with immunoSEQ multiplex PCR; TCRdb holds only in-frame clones, not every one. This sample carries 150,000 or so clones, roughly 80% of them seen once, and the ten largest clones take about 7.3%. The source material was PBMCs. These receptor sequences come from a male donor in good health and CMV-seronegative.

The chain couples TRBV9 to TRBJ2-7; 7 bases are a match to TRBD1. Germline V gene data show CDR1 as SGDLS and CDR2 as YYNGEE. The CDR3 has 17 residues. V trimming: 3 bases; J trimming: 4 bases; junction bases outside the gene matches: 16. As DNA, the CDR3 is TGTGCCAGCAGCGCCGGTATGGCGACAGGGAATGGGTACGAGCAGTACTTC. This gives the protein CASSAGMATGNGYEQYF.

V usage is TRBV18 and J usage is TRBJ1-2; weak D call: TRBD1 (5 bases). The V end lost 0 bases, the J end lost 7 bases, and 18 bases lay between the germline ends. This CDR3 is 16 amino acids long. Germline loops: CDR1 KGHSH, CDR2 LQKENI. CDR3 DNA: TGTGCCAGCTCACCACCGGGCAGGGCGGCTGGCGGTGGCTACACCTTC. Protein product: CASSPPGRAAGGGYTF.

The rearrangement uses TRBV10-1 and TRBJ1-5; weak D call: TRBD1 (6 bases). CDR1 WNHNN and CDR2 SYGVQD come from the germline V gene (reference sequence). Between the trimmed V and J ends, which lost 7 bases and 11 bases, there was a span of 15 bases. The CDR3 is 12 residues long. CDR3 amino acids: CASTRTARTQHF. The CDR3 DNA sequence: TGCGCCAGCACTAGGACAGCAAGGACCCAGCATTTT.

This chain connects TRBV4-3 to TRBJ2-3; the match to TRBD2 covers 7 bases. This CDR3 is built from 14 residues. CDR1 and CDR2 (germline): LGHNA, YSLEER. V gave up 4 bases and J gave up 5 bases; unmatched junction bases: 6. The CDR3 region is CASSPWGGVDTQYF. The CDR3, as DNA: TGCGCCAGCAGCCCTTGGGGGGGGGTAGATACGCAGTATTTT.

This chain connects TRBV19 to TRBJ2-1; TRBD2 agrees at 11 bases. The trim removed 6 bases at V and 0 bases at J, leaving 1 base unmatched. CDR1 is LNHDA, CDR2 SQIVND, per germline (reference sequence). The CDR3 totals 15 residues. CDR3 in DNA: TGTGCCAGTAGAACTAGCGGGGGCTCCTACAATGAGCAGTTCTTC. Its protein is CASRTSGGSYNEQFF. Supplemented by reference TRBV19 and TRBJ2-1, the full variable domain reads DGGITQSPKYLFRKEGQNVTLSCEQNLNHDAMYWYRQDPGQGLRLIYYSQIVNDFQKGDIAEGYSVSREKKESFPLTVTSAQKNPTAFYLCASRTSGGSYNEQFFGPGTRLTVL.

The rearrangement joins TRBV4-1 to TRBJ1-2; possible D gene TRBD1, 6 bases. CDR1 and CDR2 from the germline V gene are MGHRA and YSYEKL. Trimming removed 3 bases at V and 0 bases at J, with 11 bases between. The CDR3 spans 15 residues. The CDR3: CASSHPDRANYGYTF. In DNA form, the CDR3 reads TGCGCCAGCAGCCATCCGGACAGAGCTAACTATGGCTACACCTTC.

The V call is TRBV29-1, the J call TRBJ2-2; 8 bases fit TRBD2. V dropped 2 bases and J dropped 3; count of bases not matched to a gene: 8. The V gene's germline CDR1 is SQVTM and CDR2 ANQGSEA. This CDR3 is built from 16 residues. In DNA form, the CDR3 reads TGCAGCGTTGAATCCCGGGAGGGCCATTACACCGGGGAGCTGTTTTTT. It yields the protein CSVESREGHYTGELFF.

The chain carries TRBV19 and TRBJ1-3; D not certain. The CDR3 length is 15 residues. Germline V gene data show CDR1 as LNHDA and CDR2 as SQIVND (reference sequence). V was cut by 6 bases and J by 0 bases, with 12 bases left in between. CDR3 sequence: CASSVSGSSGNTIYF. The CDR3 nucleotides are TGTGCCAGTAGCGTTTCGGGAAGCTCTGGAAACACCATATATTTT. The entire variable domain, with the rest obtained from reference TRBV19 and TRBJ1-3, is as follows: DGGITQSPKYLFRKEGQNVTLSCEQNLNHDAMYWYRQDPGQGLRLIYYSQIVNDFQKGDIAEGYSVSREKKESFPLTVTSAQKNPTAFYLCASSVSGSSGNTIYFGEGSWLTVV.

The rearrangement links TRBV23-1 to TRBJ2-1; D gene uncertain. TRBV23-1 is known as an ORF, though its function is uncertain. The ends were cut back, 7 bases at V and 0 bases at J, with 13 bases in the middle. This CDR3 spans 15 amino acids. The CDR3 is CASNPRHLSYNEQFF. Here the CDR3 DNA reads TGCGCCAGCAACCCAAGACATCTCTCCTACAATGAGCAGTTCTTC.

The chain employs TRBV7-3 and TRBJ2-3; D is undetermined. The CDR3 is 15 residues long. The V end lost 5 bases, the J end lost 3 bases, and 15 bases lay between the germline ends. Germline CDR1 and CDR2: SGHTA and FQGTGA. The CDR3 spells CASSPEPPRTDTQYF. CDR3 bases: TGTGCCAGCAGCCCGGAGCCGCCGAGGACAGATACGCAGTATTTT.

V is TRBV7-9 and J is TRBJ1-1; 7 bases are shared with TRBD1. This CDR3 comprises 17 residues. Trimming took 3 bases from V and 0 from J; bases not matched to a gene: 10. Germline CDR1 SEHNR, CDR2 FQNEAQ (reference sequence). The CDR3 DNA reads TGTGCCAGCAGCTTGCGAAATAACAGGGGCCTGAACACTGAAGCTTTCTTT. Its protein is CASSLRNNRGLNTEAFF.

The gene calls are TRBV10-3 and TRBJ1-1; possibly TRBD1 for D (6 bases). The CDR3 has 20 residues. The germline V gene encodes CDR1 ENHRY and CDR2 SYGVKD. Trimming stripped 6 bases from V and 4 bases from J, with 33 bases between. CDR3 residues: CAISSETGSDVGTVPTEAFF. The CDR3 DNA is TGTGCCATCAGCTCAGAGACAGGTTCGGATGTCGGAACGGTACCCACTGAAGCTTTCTTT.

With respect to this clone: The junction does not match germline at one end; this may be a read error. This chain uses TRBV5-5 with TRBJ1-2, with 10 positions matching TRBD1. This CDR3 region has 13 residues. Germline lookup yields CDR1 SGHKS and CDR2 YYEKEE (reference sequence). The CDR3 DNA reads TGTGCCGGCAGGGCCGGGACAGGGGTTGGCTACACCTTC. It codes for CAGRAGTGVGYTF.

The gene calls are TRBV18 and TRBJ2-2, with 8 bases matching TRBD1. This CDR3 spans 15 amino acids. Germline values: CDR1 KGHSH, CDR2 LQKENI. Losses at the gene ends were 6 bases for V and 5 bases for J; bases not matched to a gene: 8. CDR3 sequence reads: CASSLDRGGTGELFF. The CDR3 DNA reads TGTGCCAGCTCCCTTGACAGGGGAGGAACCGGGGAGCTGTTTTTT. Filled out from reference TRBV18 and TRBJ2-2, the complete variable domain reads NAGVMQNPRHLVRRRGQEARLRCSPMKGHSHVYWYRQLPEEGLKFMVYLQKENIIDESGMPKERFSAEFPKEGPSILRIQQVVRGDSAAYFCASSLDRGGTGELFFGEGSRLTVL.

V and J are TRBV7-2 and TRBJ1-2, with TRBD1 matching 9 bases. Germline V gene data show CDR1 as SGHTA and CDR2 as FQGNSA. V lost 5 bases to trimming and J lost 4 bases; unmatched junction nucleotides: 11. CDR3 length: 16 amino acids. The CDR3 protein is CASSTETGGLSYGYTF. The CDR3 nucleotides read TGTGCCAGCAGCACGGAGACAGGGGGATTATCCTATGGCTACACCTTC.

The chain couples TRBV5-1 to TRBJ2-7; 11 bases match TRBD1. The germline CDR1 and CDR2 sequences are SGHRS and YFSETQ. Unmatched junction bases numbered 5, after V lost 4 bases and J lost 2 bases. The CDR3 contains 15 residues. The DNA for the CDR3 is TGCGCCAGCAGCCCAGGACAGGGGGCCACCTACGAGCAGTACTTC. Its translation: CASSPGQGATYEQYF. Variable domain in full (rest from reference TRBV5-1 and TRBJ2-7): KAGVTQTPRYLIKTRGQQVTLSCSPISGHRSVSWYQQTPGQGLQFLFEYFSETQRNKGNFPGRFSGRQFSNSRSEMNVSTLELGDSALYLCASSPGQGATYEQYFGPGTRLTVT.

V gene TRBV25-1 combines with J gene TRBJ1-1; no firm D call. In germline, CDR1 is MGHDK, CDR2 SYGVNS. Between the trimmed V and J ends, which lost 0 bases and 1 base, there was a span of 3 bases. The CDR3 loop spans 13 amino acids. The CDR3 reads CASSEYRNTEAFF. The DNA of the CDR3 is TGTGCCAGCAGTGAATACAGGAACACTGAAGCTTTCTTT.

The chain joins TRBV9 to TRBJ2-2, with 10 positions matching TRBD2. CDR1 and CDR2 (germline): SGDLS, YYNGEE. This CDR3 contains 18 residues. Trimming removed 0 bases from V and 5 bases from J; junction bases left unmatched: 10. This CDR3 is CASSVEGSGGAKTGELFF. DNA for the CDR3: TGTGCCAGCAGCGTAGAAGGGAGCGGGGGGGCTAAAACCGGGGAGCTGTTTTTT.

V and J are TRBV2 and TRBJ2-7; TRBD1 agrees at 8 bases. This CDR3 is built from 12 residues. The V and J ends lost 5 bases and 6 bases, in that order; junction bases with no gene match: 3. From germline, CDR1 is SNHLY and CDR2 FYNNEI. The CDR3 bases are TGTGCCAGCAGTCAGGGGGCTGGCGAGCAGTACTTC. This encodes CASSQGAGEQYF.

The chain uses TRBV7-3 and TRBJ1-1; D unresolved. The CDR3 runs to 13 residues. The germline V gene encodes CDR1 SGHTA and CDR2 FQGTGA. Trimming removed 0 bases from V and 3 bases from J, with 5 bases in between. The CDR3, as DNA: TGTGCCAGCAGCTTAACCCCGGACACTGAAGCTTTCTTT. Protein: CASSLTPDTEAFF.

The chain couples TRBV5-1 to TRBJ1-2, with D possibly matching TRBD1 (5 bases). With 4 bases removed from V and 0 bases from J, the gap between germline ends came to 13 bases. The CDR3 sequence is 15 residues long. CDR1 and CDR2 (germline): SGHRS, YFSETQ. The CDR3 DNA sequence: TGCGCCAGCAGCCACGACAGTCCTTCTAACTATGGCTACACCTTC. It yields the protein CASSHDSPSNYGYTF.

The rearrangement links TRBV25-1 to TRBJ1-2; D is undetermined. The CDR3 runs 14 residues. CDR1 is MGHDK and CDR2 is SYGVNS in the germline V gene. Trimming shortened V by 6 bases and J by 2 bases, and 13 bases separated the two germline ends. This chain's CDR3 is CASSQDPRNYGYTF. The CDR3 DNA follows: TGTGCCAGCAGCCAGGATCCCCGAAACTATGGCTACACCTTC.

V is TRBV7-2 and J is TRBJ2-7; 9 bases map to TRBD2. This CDR3 contains 16 residues. Trimming at V came to 0 bases and at J to 4 bases, leaving 7 bases not matched to a gene. CDR1 and CDR2 from the germline V gene are SGHTA and FQGNSA. The CDR3 bases are TGTGCCAGCAGCTTAGCTAGTAGCGGGGGCGGATACGAGCAGTACTTC. Translation: CASSLASSGGGYEQYF.

The chain uses TRBV19 and TRBJ2-2; the match to TRBD2 covers 8 bases. Per the germline V gene, CDR1 is LNHDA and CDR2 is SQIVND (reference sequence). The length of the CDR3 is 15 residues. Trimming removed 3 bases from V and 6 bases from J; junction bases left unmatched: 6. CDR3 amino acids: CASSMVLAAAGELFF. CDR3 nucleotide sequence: TGTGCCAGTAGTATGGTACTAGCGGCTGCCGGGGAGCTGTTTTTT.

The chain couples TRBV18 to TRBJ2-7, with 7 nucleotides matching TRBD1. The trim removed 3 bases at V and 3 bases at J, leaving 8 bases unmatched. CDR1 is KGHSH and CDR2 is LQKENI in the germline V gene. This CDR3 contains 15 residues. CDR3 sequence (DNA): TGTGCCAGCTCACCCAAAACGGGACAGCTCTACGAGCAGTACTTC. Translation: CASSPKTGQLYEQYF.

The chain couples TRBV7-6 to TRBJ2-7; 15 bases are shared with TRBD2. CDR1 is SGHVS and CDR2 is FNYEAQ in the germline V gene. The V segment lost 1 base and the J segment 6 bases; nucleotides outside the gene matches: 10. The CDR3 runs to 18 residues. The CDR3 DNA follows: TGTGCCAGCAGCTTAGGGACAAGGACTAGCGGGGGGGCCGGCGAGCAGTACTTC. It codes for CASSLGTRTSGGAGEQYF.

CDR3 bases: TGTGCCAGCAGCTCATCCCTCCTAGCGGGAGTATCTAATGAGCAGTTCTTC. Its translation is CASSSSLLAGVSNEQFF. This chain uses TRBV11-3 with TRBJ2-1; the match to TRBD2 covers 10 bases. The ends lost 4 bases at V and 7 bases at J; junction bases unmatched: 13. Per germline, CDR1 SGHNT and CDR2 YENEEA. This CDR3 has 17 residues.

This sequence joins TRBV5-4 and TRBJ2-5; D uncertain. The CDR3 has 14 amino acids. V was pared by 3 bases and J by 5 bases, with 14 bases between. In germline, CDR1 is SGHNT, CDR2 YYREEE (reference sequence). For the CDR3, the DNA is TGTGCCAGCAGCTCCCGTGAAGTCCGGGAGACCCAGTACTTC. Translation gives CASSSREVRETQYF.